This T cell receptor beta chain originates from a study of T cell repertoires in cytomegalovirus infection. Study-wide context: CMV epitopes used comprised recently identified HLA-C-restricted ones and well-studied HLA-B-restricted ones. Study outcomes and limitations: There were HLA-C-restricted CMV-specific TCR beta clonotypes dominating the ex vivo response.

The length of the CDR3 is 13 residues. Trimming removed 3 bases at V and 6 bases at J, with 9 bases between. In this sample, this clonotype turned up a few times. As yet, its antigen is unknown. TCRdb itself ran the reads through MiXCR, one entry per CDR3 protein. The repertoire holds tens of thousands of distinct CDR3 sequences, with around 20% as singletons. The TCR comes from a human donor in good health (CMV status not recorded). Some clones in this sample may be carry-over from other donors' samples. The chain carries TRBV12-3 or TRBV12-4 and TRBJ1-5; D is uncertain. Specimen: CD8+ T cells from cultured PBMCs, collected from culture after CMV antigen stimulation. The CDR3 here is CASSFSSTQPQHF. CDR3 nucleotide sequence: TGTGCCAGCAGTTTCAGCAGTACTCAGCCCCAGCATTTT.